Presented here are 16 T cell receptor beta chains from one specimen sequenced in a study of PD-1 blockade in classical Hodgkin lymphoma. Relapse after autologous stem cell transplantation occurred in every patient, and brentuximab vedotin exposure varied. Measured with immunoSEQ multiplex PCR; TCRdb has only the in-frame clones, and not every one. The data contain some 62,000 clones, 88% of them singletons. Sequenced here: peripheral blood mononuclear cells (PBMCs), sampled at baseline. The receptor set was obtained from a human donor with classical Hodgkin lymphoma.

The V call is TRBV7-8, the J call TRBJ1-3; D is perhaps TRBD1 (5 bases). Germline lookup yields CDR1 SGHVS and CDR2 FQNEAQ. V lost 1 base and J 4 bases, leaving 17 bases between the germline ends. This CDR3 comprises 17 residues. CDR3 region: CASSLGGAGPRGNTIYF. In nucleotides, the CDR3 is TGTGCCAGCAGCTTAGGAGGGGCGGGTCCCAGGGGAAACACCATATATTTT. The whole variable domain, filled in from reference TRBV7-8 and TRBJ1-3, reads GAGVSQSPRYKVAKRGQDVALRCDPISGHVSLFWYQQALGQGPEFLTYFQNEAQLDKSGLPSDRFFAERPEGSVSTLKIQRTQQEDSAVYLCASSLGGAGPRGNTIYFGEGSWLTVV.

V is TRBV30 and J is TRBJ1-1; no reliable D call. Per germline, CDR1 GTSNPN and CDR2 SVGIG (reference sequence). Trimming took off 5 bases at V and 4 bases at J, with 14 bases between the two ends. The CDR3 consists of 13 residues. In nucleotides, the CDR3 is TGTGCCTGGGCGGTGGAGGGAGGCACTGAAGCTTTCTTT. Its translation: CAWAVEGGTEAFF.

The chain uses TRBV9 and TRBJ1-4, with 10 nucleotides matching TRBD1. V trimming: 3 bases; J trimming: 4 bases; junction bases outside the gene matches: 6. This CDR3 is built from 16 residues. Germline V gene sequence: CDR1 SGDLS, CDR2 YYNGEE. The CDR3, as DNA: TGTGCCAGCAGCGCAGGAGGGACAGGGGATAATGAAAAACTGTTTTTT. Translated: CASSAGGTGDNEKLFF.

The chain is built from TRBV7-2 and TRBJ2-1; 8 nucleotides line up with TRBD1. The germline V gene encodes CDR1 SGHTA and CDR2 FQGNSA. The CDR3 length is 15 residues. V gave up 5 bases and J gave up 4 bases; unmatched junction bases: 7. The CDR3 loop reads CASSPQGQAYNEQFF. The CDR3 DNA follows: TGTGCCAGCAGCCCCCAGGGACAGGCTTACAATGAGCAGTTCTTC.

This clone was counted between two and nine times. The same CDR3 is also encoded by other DNA sequences in this sample. V and J are TRBV30 and TRBJ1-1, with a tentative D call TRBD1 (5 bases). V was cut by 3 bases and J by 2 bases, with 13 bases left in between. Germline V gene lookup returns CDR1 GTSNPN and CDR2 SVGIG (reference sequence). The CDR3 extends over 14 amino acids. The CDR3 spells CAWSGAGRNTEAFF. CDR3 DNA: TGTGCCTGGAGCGGGGCGGGGCGCAACACTGAAGCTTTCTTT.

The chain has TRBV2 and TRBJ2-3, with D tentatively TRBD1 or TRBD2 (5 bases each). Germline V gene sequence: CDR1 SNHLY, CDR2 FYNNEI. V was clipped by 6 bases and J by 5 bases, with 18 bases between them. The CDR3 contains 15 residues. The DNA for the CDR3 is TGTGCCAGCAGCGGCACCGGGACCACTAAAGATACGCAGTATTTT. It codes for CASSGTGTTKDTQYF.

This chain uses TRBV28 with TRBJ1-1; TRBD1 matches 8 bases. Losses at the gene ends were 3 bases for V and 7 bases for J; bases not matched to a gene: 4. The CDR3 totals 13 residues. Germline lookup yields CDR1 MDHEN and CDR2 SYDVKM. CDR3: CASSFPGQGEAFF. CDR3 coding DNA: TGTGCCAGCAGTTTCCCCGGACAGGGTGAAGCTTTCTTT.

This rearrangement joins TRBV19 to TRBJ2-1; maybe TRBD1 (5 bases). Trimming left V 3 bases short and J 5 bases short, with 14 bases between. Per germline, CDR1 LNHDA and CDR2 SQIVND (reference sequence). CDR3 length: 15 residues. CDR3 amino acids: CASSIPRESHNEQFF. The CDR3 nucleotides are TGTGCCAGTAGTATCCCCAGGGAATCCCACAATGAGCAGTTCTTC.

The chain is built from TRBV2 and TRBJ2-1; D unresolved. The CDR3 extends over 15 amino acids. From germline, CDR1 is SNHLY and CDR2 FYNNEI. Trimming stripped 2 bases from V and 10 bases from J, with 18 bases between. The CDR3 here is CASSENPRVTGEQFF. For the CDR3, the DNA is TGTGCCAGCAGTGAAAATCCCCGGGTGACCGGGGAGCAGTTCTTC. Full variable domain (rest looked up from reference TRBV2 and TRBJ2-1): EPEVTQTPSHQVTQMGQEVILRCVPISNHLYFYWYRQILGQKVEFLVSFYNNEISEKSEIFDDQFSVERPDGSNFTLKIRSTKLEDSAMYFCASSENPRVTGEQFFGPGTRLTVL.

V usage is TRBV6-4 and J usage is TRBJ2-3; D unresolved. The CDR3 totals 14 residues. CDR1 and CDR2 from the germline V gene are MRHNA and SNTAGT. Trimming stripped 4 bases from V and 0 bases from J, with 8 bases between. DNA for the CDR3: TGTGCCAGCAGTGCCGAGTCTAGCACAGATACGCAGTATTTT. Protein product: CASSAESSTDTQYF.

This clone showed up just once. V and J are TRBV5-1 and TRBJ2-5; 7 bases match TRBD1. The J call may be mistaken, given a closer DNA end match to TRBJ2-7. The CDR3 covers 13 residues. Germline values: CDR1 SGHRS, CDR2 YFSETQ. The CDR3 DNA reads TGCGCCAGCAGCCCGACAGGGTTCTACGAGCAGTACTTC. Amino acid sequence: CASSPTGFYEQYF.

The chain carries TRBV6-6 and TRBJ1-2, with D perhaps TRBD1 (6 bases). Germline V gene sequence: CDR1 MNHNY, CDR2 SVGAGI (reference sequence). The CDR3 has 14 amino acids. Trimming stripped 0 bases from V and 8 bases from J, with 13 bases between. CDR3 coding DNA: TGTGCCAGCAGTTACTCCGGGGGGGCTGAAGGCTACACCTTC. Amino acids: CASSYSGGAEGYTF.

CDR3 amino acids: CASSYGSFYGYTF. CDR3 sequence (DNA): TGTGCCAGCAGCTATGGCAGCTTCTATGGCTACACCTTC. The chain has TRBV7-2 and TRBJ1-2; D is unresolved. CDR3 length: 13 residues. Germline CDR1 and CDR2: SGHTA and FQGNSA. Trimming removed 4 bases at V and 4 bases at J, with 10 bases between.

J is TRBJ1-5 and V is TRBV5-5; no firm D call. CDR1 and CDR2 from the germline V gene are SGHKS and YYEKEE (reference sequence). The CDR3 loop spans 14 amino acids. Between the trimmed V and J ends, which lost 2 bases and 4 bases, there was a span of 10 bases. The CDR3 DNA reads TGTGCCAGCAGCTTCTTTCGGGGAAATCAGCCCCAGCATTTT. Protein product: CASSFFRGNQPQHF.

The genes are TRBV4-2 and TRBJ1-5; D is unclear. CDR3 length equals 13 residues. Per germline, CDR1 LGHNA and CDR2 YNFKEQ. V was clipped by 0 bases and J by 8 bases, with 8 bases between them. CDR3 residues: CASSQDLREPQHF. CDR3 DNA: TGTGCCAGCAGCCAAGATTTGAGAGAGCCCCAGCATTTT.

The chain joins TRBV7-9 to TRBJ1-2; D gene uncertain. With 1 base removed from V and 4 bases from J, the gap between germline ends came to 4 bases. Per the germline V gene, CDR1 is SEHNR and CDR2 is FQNEAQ (reference sequence). This CDR3 spans 12 amino acids. CDR3: CASSLGGYGYTF. CDR3 DNA: TGTGCCAGCAGCTTAGGGGGCTATGGCTACACCTTC.